Below are 15 T cell receptor beta chains sequenced from a single sample in a study of read filtering for tumor transcriptome and immune sequencing. Molecular barcoded adaptors covering alpha/delta and beta/gamma chains were used on around 400 ng RNA. TCRdb ran MiXCR on the reads and lists one entry per CDR3 protein. The sample lists approximately 43,000 distinct CDR3 sequences; 10% to 15% were seen once. The sequenced sample consisted of a population of CD138-negative cells sorted from bone marrow. The receptors here all came from a donor over 35 with multiple myeloma.

This clonotype was detected only a few times. A read error may be the cause here, since a much bigger clone is one base away. The genes are TRBV5-1 and TRBJ2-3; TRBD1 aligns across 7 bases. CDR1 is SGHRS, CDR2 YFSETQ, per germline. J was trimmed by 8 bases and V by 4 bases; bases with no gene match: 16. The CDR3 has 16 residues. CDR3 sequence reads: CASSPGTASSLGTQYF. The DNA for the CDR3 is TGCGCCAGCAGCCCCGGGACAGCTTCATCCCTAGGTACGCAGTATTTT.

The chain couples TRBV27 to TRBJ1-5; 10 bases fit TRBD1. J lost 3 bases, V lost 7 bases, and 6 bases had no gene match. Germline V CDR1 and CDR2: MNHEY, SMNVEV (reference sequence). The CDR3 is made up of 15 amino acids. This CDR3 is CASKPGQGYNQPQHF. The CDR3 DNA follows: TGTGCCAGCAAACCGGGACAGGGGTACAATCAGCCCCAGCATTTT.

The sample holds a few counts of this clonotype. The chain employs TRBV10-2 and TRBJ2-1, with 11 bases aligning to TRBD1. The CDR3 is 16 residues long. The junction had 15 bases not matched to a gene; V was cut back by 10 bases and J by 7 bases. Germline V gives CDR1 WSHSY, CDR2 SAAADI. The CDR3 coding sequence is TGCGCCACCATGAGTGAGGCGGGACAGGGGGAAAATGAGCAGTTCTTC. This gives the protein CATMSEAGQGENEQFF.

This clonotype was counted at least ten times. The genes are TRBV6-2 or TRBV6-3 and TRBJ2-7, with 9 positions matching TRBD2. Germline V lookup: CDR1 MNHEY, CDR2 SVGEGT. The CDR3 consists of 14 residues. With 5 bases clipped from V and 3 bases from J, the junction kept 5 bases outside the gene matches. The CDR3 bases are TGTGCCAGCAGTACGGGACTAGCACTCTACGAGCAGTACTTC. Its translation: CASSTGLALYEQYF.

The chain recombines TRBV9 with TRBJ2-7; the D is unclear. The CDR3 length is 17 residues. With 0 bases removed from V and 6 bases from J, the gap between germline ends came to 22 bases. The germline V gene encodes CDR1 SGDLS and CDR2 YYNGEE. The chain's CDR3 is CASSVAFKIALACEQYF. The CDR3 DNA is TGTGCCAGCAGCGTAGCCTTTAAAATTGCTTTAGCCTGCGAGCAGTACTTC.

This clonotype was observed at least ten times. The chain combines TRBV7-2 with TRBJ2-1; TRBD2 agrees at 7 bases. CDR1 SGHTA and CDR2 FQGNSA come from the germline V gene. The V gene end was trimmed by 1 base and the J gene end by 1 base; junction bases not matched to a gene: 10. This CDR3 region has 18 residues. DNA for the CDR3: TGTGCCAGCAGCTTAGGACTAGCCTTAAAAAGGTCCTACAATGAGCAGTTCTTC. Encoded protein: CASSLGLALKRSYNEQFF.

This clonotype was recorded at least ten times. The DNA of the CDR3 is TGTGCTAGTGGTTTCACGGGACTCCAAAAGCAGTTCTTC. Translated, it gives CASGFTGLQKQFF. The chain couples TRBV12-5 to TRBJ2-1; tentative D call: TRBD2 (6 bases). The germline V gene has CDR1 LGHNT and CDR2 FRNRAP. V shed 3 bases and J shed 11 bases, with 14 bases lying between them. CDR3 size: 13 residues.

This clonotype was counted at least ten times. A single base separates this from a much larger clone, so it may be a read error. The rearrangement links TRBV6-1 to TRBJ1-5; D possibly corresponds to TRBD1 (5 bases). Germline assignment: CDR1 MNHNS and CDR2 SASEGT. This CDR3 comprises 14 residues. The DNA for the CDR3 is TGTGCCAGCGGAAGGGGAGGAAGCAATCAGCCCCGGCATTTT. Translated, it gives CASGRGGSNQPRHF.

This clonotype was observed many times. The chain links TRBV20-1 to TRBJ2-5; tentatively, D is TRBD2 (7 bases). CDR1 is DFQATT, CDR2 SNEGSKA, per germline (reference sequence). The CDR3 has 15 amino acids. V was trimmed by 6 bases and J by 4 bases, leaving 21 bases between them. The CDR3: CSAHNLGGAAETQYF. The CDR3 DNA is TGCAGTGCCCATAATTTGGGGGGGGCTGCAGAGACCCAGTACTTC.

This clonotype was recorded many times. The chain links TRBV30 to TRBJ2-1; 13 nucleotides align to TRBD2. The CDR3 covers 12 residues. Trimming cost V 5 bases and J 12 bases; bases outside gene matches: 4. The germline V gene encodes CDR1 GTSNPN and CDR2 SVGIG (reference sequence). For the CDR3, the DNA is TGTGCCTGGGGACTAGCGGGAGACGGGCAGTTCTTC. Translating it yields CAWGLAGDGQFF.

This clonotype was seen repeatedly, ten times or more. V gene TRBV7-8 combines with J gene TRBJ1-5; no clear D gene. The CDR3 has 15 residues. Trimming removed 1 base from V and 5 bases from J, with 12 bases in between. Germline V gene sequence: CDR1 SGHVS, CDR2 FQNEAQ. CDR3 in amino acids: CASSLGRFFDQPQHF. The CDR3, as DNA: TGTGCCAGCAGCTTAGGACGATTTTTTGATCAGCCCCAGCATTTT.

This clonotype was recorded at least ten times. The chain has TRBV7-8 and TRBJ2-1; no firm D call. The germline CDR1 and CDR2 sequences are SGHVS and FQNEAQ. CDR3 size: 13 residues. Trimming removed 5 bases at V and 0 bases at J, with 5 bases between. CDR3 coding DNA: TGTGCCAGCAGCGTTGACTCCTACAATGAGCAGTTCTTC. This encodes CASSVDSYNEQFF.

The sample holds a few counts of this clonotype. The chain employs TRBV29-1 and TRBJ2-1; 12 bases fit TRBD2. This CDR3 region has 14 residues. J lost 4 bases, V lost 8 bases, and 6 bases had no gene match. Germline V gene sequence: CDR1 SQVTM, CDR2 ANQGSEA. The CDR3 loop reads CSSRLAGVYNEQFF. The CDR3 region has the DNA TGCAGCTCCCGACTAGCGGGAGTTTACAATGAGCAGTTCTTC.

This clonotype was counted ten times or more. The chain joins TRBV2 to TRBJ2-4; 7 bases align to TRBD2. Germline V gene data show CDR1 as SNHLY and CDR2 as FYNNEI. The CDR3 length is 15 residues. V lost 6 bases to trimming and J lost 6 bases; unmatched junction nucleotides: 11. CDR3 DNA: TGTGCCAGCAGCGAGGGGAGGGGTGGTATAAACATTCAGTACTTC. This encodes CASSEGRGGINIQYF.

This clonotype was seen repeatedly, ten times or more. This chain uses TRBV19 with TRBJ1-1; D gene uncertain. Trimming removed 1 base from V and 12 bases from J, with 18 bases in between. The CDR3 is 14 amino acids. The germline V gene encodes CDR1 LNHDA and CDR2 SQIVND (reference sequence). This chain's CDR3 is CASSIGGSIRNPFF. The CDR3, as DNA: TGTGCCAGTAGTATAGGAGGGAGCATCCGGAATCCTTTCTTT.